The entry below describes one T cell receptor beta chain. This CDR3 is built from 15 residues. Trimming stripped 3 bases from V and 1 base from J, with 10 bases between. Germline loops: CDR1 SGHNT, CDR2 YYREEE (reference sequence). These data belong to a study of blood T cell repertoires in COVID-19. Study overall: T cells, B-cell-depleted T cells, or PBMCs provided the cDNA or gDNA that served as material.

Study processing details: Using reference gene primer amplification, nucleated cell counts were estimated. Profiled with immunoSEQ multiplex PCR; TCRdb holds only in-frame clones, not every one. Clonal size and the V and J genes are those of that table, whereas D and trimming came from the DNA. The data show about 41,000 clones, about 90% seen once. This sequence was found in a man between 60 and 75 years old with acute or convalescent COVID-19. Sequenced input: peripheral blood. The V gene is TRBV5-4, the J gene TRBJ1-4; D uncertain. The CDR3 sequence: CASSSGRLTNEKLFF. The CDR3 nucleotides read TGTGCCAGCAGCTCGGGGAGGTTAACTAATGAAAAACTGTTTTTT.